This T cell receptor (beta chain) is from a study of Graves' ophthalmopathy and Graves' hyperthyroidism. Study results and caveats: Ophthalmopathy could be told apart from stable hyperthyroidism by a 13-signature model (about 90% sensitivity, approximately 81% specificity).

The authors amplified TCR beta CDR3 regions, and they did so from RNA transcripts for repertoire sequencing. HTBI-primed first-round RT-PCR preceded second-round multiplex PCR. From the multiplex PCR reads, TCRdb called clonotypes with MiXCR, one entry per CDR3 protein. The table has just over 400,000 distinct CDR3 sequences, 20% to 25% seen once. Points on this clonotype: The antigen is unknown.

Germline values: CDR1 MDHEN, CDR2 SYDVKM. This CDR3 contains 16 residues. V lost 1 base, J lost 2 bases, and 15 bases lay in between. No progression to ophthalmopathy over 18 months defined stable hyperthyroidism. The receptor's source is a woman aged 18-29 years with stable Graves' hyperthyroidism. This rearrangement joins TRBV28 to TRBJ2-7; D is tentatively TRBD1 or TRBD2 (6 bases each). Input material: peripheral blood. CDR3 nucleotides: TGTGCCAGCAGTTTATTGGGAGGACAGCCTACCTACGAGCAGTACTTC. This encodes CASSLLGGQPTYEQYF.